The 14 T cell receptor beta chains given below trace back to one sample, sequenced in a study of blood T cell repertoires in COVID-19. TCRdb's copy holds only in-frame clones and misses some; the assay was immunoSEQ multiplex PCR. The sample holds 200,000 or so clones, around 84% seen once. The sequencing input was peripheral blood. These receptor sequences come from a man of 80 years or more with acute or convalescent COVID-19.

The chain combines TRBV18 with TRBJ2-6; 7 bases match TRBD1. V lost 5 bases to trimming and J lost 2 bases; unmatched junction nucleotides: 6. The CDR3 loop spans 16 amino acids. Germline CDR1 is KGHSH and CDR2 is LQKENI. Written as DNA, the CDR3 is TGTGCCAGCTCAGCCGACAGGGTGCCTGGGGCCAACGTCCTGACTTTC. Translated, it gives CASSADRVPGANVLTF.

The chain joins TRBV21-1 to TRBJ2-7; TRBD2, the table's D call, was not compared with the DNA. TRBV21-1 corresponds to a pseudogene. The CDR3 totals 15 residues. The CDR3 loop is CASSKTDCISYEQYF. CDR3 bases: TGTGCCAGCAGCAAAACGGACTGCATCTCCTACGAGCAGTACTTC.

This clone was detected only once. J is TRBJ2-2 and V is TRBV12-5; D might be TRBD1 (6 bases). CDR3 length: 15 residues. V lost 6 bases to trimming and J lost 0 bases, with 11 bases between them. Germline V gene data show CDR1 as LGHNT and CDR2 as FRNRAP. The CDR3 is CASGPGQPNTGELFF. The CDR3 region has the DNA TGTGCTAGTGGGCCCGGACAGCCGAACACCGGGGAGCTGTTTTTT. Using reference TRBV12-5 and TRBJ2-2 for the parts outside the CDR3, the full variable domain is DARVTQTPRHKVTEMGQEVTMRCQPILGHNTVFWYRQTMMQGLELLAYFRNRAPLDDSGMPKDRFSAEMPDATLATLKIQPSEPRDSAVYFCASGPGQPNTGELFFGEGSRLTVL.

The chain employs TRBV11-3 and TRBJ1-1; no clear D. Germline assignment: CDR1 SGHNT and CDR2 YENEEA. This CDR3 region has 14 residues. V was shortened by 3 bases and J by 1 base, with 9 bases between the two germline ends. The CDR3 here is CASSFAGRNTEAFF. The CDR3 DNA is TGTGCCAGCAGCTTCGCAGGCAGGAACACTGAAGCTTTCTTT.

This rearrangement joins TRBV15 to TRBJ2-2; 9 bases align to TRBD1. CDR1 and CDR2 from the germline V gene are LNHNV and YYDKDF (reference sequence). V lost 5 bases and J lost 8; bases outside the gene matches: 6. This CDR3 has 14 residues. CDR3 loop: CATSRDRATGELFF. The CDR3, as DNA: TGTGCCACCAGCCGGGACAGGGCAACAGGGGAGCTGTTTTTT.

This clone was found once. This chain connects TRBV4-1 to TRBJ2-3; 8 bases match TRBD1. The CDR3 contains 15 residues. Germline V gives CDR1 MGHRA, CDR2 YSYEKL. Germline trimming cut 3 bases from V and 4 bases from J; bases unmatched to any gene: 6. The CDR3 spells CASSQEQGVSDTQYF. The CDR3 DNA reads as TGCGCCAGCAGCCAGGAACAGGGGGTGTCAGATACGCAGTATTTT.

The chain combines TRBV21-1 with TRBJ1-6. TRBV21-1 is termed a pseudogene. This CDR3 has 19 amino acids. In DNA, the CDR3 is TGTGCCAGCAGCAAAGGTGGGGGGGGAGGAGGGAGCACAAGTTCACCCCTCCACTTT. Translated: CASSKGGGGGGSTSSPLHF.

The chain is built from TRBV10-1 and TRBJ2-2; 7 nucleotides line up with TRBD2. Germline loops: CDR1 WNHNN, CDR2 SYGVQD (reference sequence). The J segment lost 5 bases and the V segment lost 0 bases, leaving 6 bases of the junction unmatched. This CDR3 has 16 residues. CDR3 loop: CASSESRISGTGELFF. The CDR3 DNA is TGCGCCAGCAGTGAGTCGAGAATTAGCGGGACCGGGGAGCTGTTTTTT.

The chain carries TRBV12-3 or TRBV12-4 and TRBJ1-1; the D gene is possibly TRBD1 (6 bases). The ends were cut back, 6 bases at V and 1 base at J, with 9 bases in the middle. The CDR3 is 13 amino acids. Written as DNA, the CDR3 is TGTGCCAGCAGGAACAGGGAGAACACTGAAGCTTTCTTT. Amino acid sequence: CASRNRENTEAFF.

The chain has TRBV19 and TRBJ2-2, with D possibly being TRBD1 (5 bases). The CDR3 runs to 14 residues. Trimming shortened V by 1 base and J by 4 bases, and 7 bases separated the two germline ends. In germline, CDR1 is LNHDA, CDR2 SQIVND (reference sequence). The CDR3 loop reads CASSIGQGTGELFF. CDR3 coding DNA: TGTGCCAGTAGTATAGGCCAGGGCACCGGGGAGCTGTTTTTT. Full variable domain (rest looked up from reference TRBV19 and TRBJ2-2): DGGITQSPKYLFRKEGQNVTLSCEQNLNHDAMYWYRQDPGQGLRLIYYSQIVNDFQKGDIAEGYSVSREKKESFPLTVTSAQKNPTAFYLCASSIGQGTGELFFGEGSRLTVL.

For this clone: The junction departs from germline at one end; a sequencing error may be responsible. This chain joins TRBV6-5 and TRBJ2-3; 7 bases map to TRBD1. CDR1 and CDR2 (germline): MNHEY, SVGAGI. The CDR3 has 12 amino acids. The CDR3 sequence is CATSQGADTQYF. The CDR3 DNA reads as TGTGCCACCAGTCAGGGGGCAGATACGCAGTATTTT.

The chain uses TRBV27 and TRBJ2-7, with 7 bases aligning to TRBD1. This CDR3 has 15 amino acids. The ends lost 0 bases at V and 6 bases at J; junction bases unmatched: 8. From germline, CDR1 is MNHEY and CDR2 SMNVEV (reference sequence). The CDR3, as DNA: TGTGCCAGCAGTTTATCGAGGGTACAGGGGTCCGAGCAGTACTTC. This codes for CASSLSRVQGSEQYF.

This chain links TRBV29-1 with TRBJ2-7; no reliable D call. V gave up 5 bases and J gave up 5 bases, with 16 bases separating them. CDR1 is SQVTM and CDR2 is ANQGSEA in the germline V gene. CDR3 length: 13 residues. CDR3: CSVLVRNSHEQYF. CDR3 DNA sequence: TGCAGCGTTCTGGTACGAAACAGCCACGAGCAGTACTTC.

This chain joins TRBV2 and TRBJ1-2; perhaps TRBD1 as D (5 bases). This CDR3 is 12 amino acids long. Germline V gene sequence: CDR1 SNHLY, CDR2 FYNNEI. V lost 8 bases, J lost 5 bases, and 12 bases lay in between. CDR3 coding DNA: TGTGCCAGCCAGGAAGGGGATTATGGCTACACCTTC. It translates to CASQEGDYGYTF.